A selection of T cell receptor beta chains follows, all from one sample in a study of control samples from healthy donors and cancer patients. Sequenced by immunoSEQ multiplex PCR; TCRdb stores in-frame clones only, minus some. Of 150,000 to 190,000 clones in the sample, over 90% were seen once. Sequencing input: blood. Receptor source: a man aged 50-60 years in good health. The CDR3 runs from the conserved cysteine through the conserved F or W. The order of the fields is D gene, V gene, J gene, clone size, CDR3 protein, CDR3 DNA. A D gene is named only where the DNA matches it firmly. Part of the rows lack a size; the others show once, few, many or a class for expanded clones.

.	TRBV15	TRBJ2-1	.	CATSRAYNEQFF	TGTGCCACCAGCAGAGCTTACAATGAGCAGTTCTTC
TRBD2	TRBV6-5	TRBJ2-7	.	CATKPGLAGIEQYF	TGTGCCACCAAACCGGGACTAGCGGGAATTGAGCAGTACTTC
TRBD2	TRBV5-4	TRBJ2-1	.	CASSSLAGVSGVNEQFF	TGTGCCAGCAGCTCCTTAGCGGGAGTCAGCGGTGTTAATGAGCAGTTCTTC
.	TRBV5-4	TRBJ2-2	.	CASSFRQLNTGELFF	TGTGCCAGCAGCTTCCGGCAGCTGAACACCGGGGAGCTGTTTTTT
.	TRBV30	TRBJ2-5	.	CAWSVGNQETQYF	TGTGCCTGGAGTGTTGGGAACCAAGAGACCCAGTACTTC
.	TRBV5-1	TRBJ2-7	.	CASSLGGRALDEQYF	TGCGCCAGCAGCTTGGGGGGCAGGGCCTTAGACGAGCAGTACTTC
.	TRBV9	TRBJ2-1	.	CASSVGGESSYNEQFF	TGTGCCAGCAGCGTAGGAGGGGAGAGTTCCTACAATGAGCAGTTCTTC
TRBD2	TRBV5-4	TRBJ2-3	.	CASSSGLAGETSTDTQYF	TGTGCCAGCAGCTCTGGACTAGCGGGGGAGACTAGCACAGATACGCAGTATTTT
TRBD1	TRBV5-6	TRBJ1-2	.	CASSPGTGGNYGYTF	TGTGCCAGCAGCCCAGGGACAGGCGGTAACTATGGCTACACCTTC
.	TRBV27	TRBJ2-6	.	CASSLRPGSGANVLTF	TGTGCCAGCAGTTTACGTCCGGGGTCTGGGGCCAACGTCCTGACTTTC
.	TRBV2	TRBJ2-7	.	CASSDRAGRPLEQYF	TGTGCCAGCAGTGATCGGGCAGGGAGACCCCTCGAGCAGTACTTC
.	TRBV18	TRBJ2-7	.	CASSDRGISYEQYF	TGTGCCAGCTCCGACAGAGGGATCTCCTACGAGCAGTACTTC
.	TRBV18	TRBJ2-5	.	CASDRGFGETQYF	TGTGCCAGCGACCGGGGGTTTGGTGAGACCCAGTACTTC
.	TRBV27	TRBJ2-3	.	CASSFLRDTQYF	TGTGCCAGCAGTTTCCTAAGAGACACGCAGTATTTT
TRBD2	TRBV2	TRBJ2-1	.	CASRPGLANEQFF	TGTGCCAGCAGACCGGGACTAGCGAATGAGCAGTTCTTC
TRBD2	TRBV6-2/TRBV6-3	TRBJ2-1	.	CASSYLSGGGSEQFF	TGTGCCAGCAGTTACTTGTCGGGAGGGGGGTCTGAGCAGTTCTTC
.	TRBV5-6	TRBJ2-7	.	CASSTRNEQYF	TGTGCCAGCAGTACTAGGAACGAGCAGTACTTC
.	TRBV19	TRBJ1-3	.	CASSRNLADSGNTIYF	TGTGCCAGTAGTAGGAACTTGGCAGACTCTGGAAACACCATATATTTT
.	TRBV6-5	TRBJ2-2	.	CASRRPSRDPGELFF	TGTGCCAGCAGGCGACCTTCCCGGGACCCCGGGGAGCTGTTTTTT
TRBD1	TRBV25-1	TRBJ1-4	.	CASATTGTGVEKLFF	TGTGCCAGCGCAACGACCGGGACAGGGGTTGAAAAACTGTTTTTT
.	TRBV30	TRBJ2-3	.	CAWSRLARSTDTQYF	TGTGCCTGGAGTAGGCTAGCTAGAAGCACAGATACGCAGTATTTT
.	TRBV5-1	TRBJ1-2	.	CASSLFGYGYTF	TGCGCCAGCAGCTTATTCGGCTATGGCTACACCTTC
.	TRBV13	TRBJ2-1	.	CASLDAGGYNEQFF	TGTGCCAGCTTAGATGCCGGAGGTTACAATGAGCAGTTCTTC
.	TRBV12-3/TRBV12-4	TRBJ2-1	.	CASSLSYNEQFF	TGTGCCAGCAGTTTATCTTACAATGAGCAGTTCTTC
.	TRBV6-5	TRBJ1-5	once	CASRKGGPGQPQHF	TGTGCCAGCAGGAAGGGGGGGCCTGGGCAGCCCCAGCATTTT
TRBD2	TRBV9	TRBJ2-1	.	CASSPRSLAGGYNEQFF	TGTGCCAGCAGCCCCCGATCCCTAGCGGGAGGATACAATGAGCAGTTCTTC
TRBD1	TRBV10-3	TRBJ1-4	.	CAISGTGEIGEKLFF	TGTGCCATCAGTGGGACAGGGGAGATTGGGGAAAAACTGTTTTTT
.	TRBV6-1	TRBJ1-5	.	CASSEGGSNQPQHF	TGTGCCAGCAGTGAGGGGGGTAGCAATCAGCCCCAGCATTTT
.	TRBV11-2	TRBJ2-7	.	CASSLGPRLYEQYF	TGTGCCAGCAGCTTAGGTCCCAGACTCTACGAGCAGTACTTC
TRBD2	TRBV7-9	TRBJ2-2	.	CASMPWGGNSKPGELFF	TGTGCCAGCATGCCCTGGGGGGGAAACTCGAAACCCGGGGAGCTGTTTTTT
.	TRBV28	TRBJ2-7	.	CASRGGGSAEQYF	TGTGCCAGCAGGGGCGGGGGCTCGGCAGAGCAGTACTTC
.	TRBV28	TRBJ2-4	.	CASSPERAVVIQYF	TGTGCCAGCAGTCCAGAGCGGGCGGTTGTCATTCAGTACTTC
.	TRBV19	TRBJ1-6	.	CASTKESSNSPLHF	TGTGCCAGTACCAAGGAGTCGAGTAATTCACCCCTCCACTTT
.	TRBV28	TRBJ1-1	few	CASSLLFTEAFF	TGTGCCAGCAGTTTATTATTTACTGAAGCTTTCTTT
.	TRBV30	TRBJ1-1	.	CAWSVMRFEAFF	TGTGCCTGGAGTGTAATGCGGTTTGAAGCTTTCTTT
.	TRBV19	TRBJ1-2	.	CASTRKTLQGVGYGYTF	TGTGCCAGTACCAGAAAGACCCTACAGGGCGTGGGGTATGGCTACACCTTC
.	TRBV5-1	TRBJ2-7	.	CASTTQGGVYHEQYF	TGCGCCAGCACCACACAAGGGGGAGTTTACCACGAGCAGTACTTC
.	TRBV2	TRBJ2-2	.	CARMNTGELFF	TGTGCCAGAATGAACACCGGGGAGCTGTTTTTT
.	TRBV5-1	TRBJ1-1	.	CASSLSGMNTEAFF	TGCGCCAGCAGCTTGTCGGGCATGAACACTGAAGCTTTCTTT
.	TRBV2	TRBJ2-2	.	CASRLVEGTNTGELFF	TGTGCCAGCAGACTAGTCGAAGGCACGAACACCGGGGAGCTGTTTTTT
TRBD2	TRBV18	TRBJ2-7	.	CASSGTISYEQYF	TGTGCCAGCTCAGGGACTATCTCCTACGAGCAGTACTTC
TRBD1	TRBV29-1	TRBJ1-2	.	CSVQGQGKGYTF	TGCAGCGTTCAGGGACAGGGAAAAGGCTACACCTTC